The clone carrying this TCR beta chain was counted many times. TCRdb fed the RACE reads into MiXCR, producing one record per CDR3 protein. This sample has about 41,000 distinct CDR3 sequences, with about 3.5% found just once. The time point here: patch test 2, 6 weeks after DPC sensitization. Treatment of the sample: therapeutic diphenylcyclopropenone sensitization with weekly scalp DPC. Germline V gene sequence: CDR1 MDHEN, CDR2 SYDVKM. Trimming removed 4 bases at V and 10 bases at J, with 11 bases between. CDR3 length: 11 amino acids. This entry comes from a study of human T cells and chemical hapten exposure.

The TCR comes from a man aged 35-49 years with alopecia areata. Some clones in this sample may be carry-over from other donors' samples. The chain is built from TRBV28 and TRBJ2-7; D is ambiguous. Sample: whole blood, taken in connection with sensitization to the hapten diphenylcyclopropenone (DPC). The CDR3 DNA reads TGTGCCAGCAGTTCCTACCCCCCCCAGTACTTC. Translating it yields CASSSYPPQYF.